The sequence of this TCR beta chain was determined in a study of cytomegalovirus exposure and HLA in healthy donors. The overall study: Of some 400 genotyped donors, about 81% clustered with self-reported Caucasian donors. Broader study findings: According to an earlier analysis, most TCR beta V segments yielded productive rearrangements about 90% or about 30% of the time. Researchers counted 164 TCR beta chains as cytomegalovirus-associated. A link between a missense DCLRE1C variant and TCR beta V- and J-gene trimming emerged from a later analysis.

Amplification used 60 Vbeta primers and 13 Jbeta primers. Data came from immunoSEQ multiplex PCR; TCRdb stores just in-frame clones and leaves some out. Of over 85,000 clones in the sample, less than 10% were seen once. As to this clone: What it binds is unknown. At one end, the junction sequence differs from germline, possibly due to a read error.

The sample comprised PBMCs. The source is a man aged 45-65 years in good health and CMV-seronegative.

This chain's CDR3 is CASSRTSGGINTGELFF. The CDR3 bases are TGTGCTAGCAGCCGGACTAGCGGGGGGATAAACACCGGGGAGCTGTTTTTT. This chain joins TRBV7-7 and TRBJ2-2; TRBD2 matches 14 bases. The V gene's germline CDR1 is SSHAT and CDR2 FNYEAQ (reference sequence). CDR3 length equals 17 residues.